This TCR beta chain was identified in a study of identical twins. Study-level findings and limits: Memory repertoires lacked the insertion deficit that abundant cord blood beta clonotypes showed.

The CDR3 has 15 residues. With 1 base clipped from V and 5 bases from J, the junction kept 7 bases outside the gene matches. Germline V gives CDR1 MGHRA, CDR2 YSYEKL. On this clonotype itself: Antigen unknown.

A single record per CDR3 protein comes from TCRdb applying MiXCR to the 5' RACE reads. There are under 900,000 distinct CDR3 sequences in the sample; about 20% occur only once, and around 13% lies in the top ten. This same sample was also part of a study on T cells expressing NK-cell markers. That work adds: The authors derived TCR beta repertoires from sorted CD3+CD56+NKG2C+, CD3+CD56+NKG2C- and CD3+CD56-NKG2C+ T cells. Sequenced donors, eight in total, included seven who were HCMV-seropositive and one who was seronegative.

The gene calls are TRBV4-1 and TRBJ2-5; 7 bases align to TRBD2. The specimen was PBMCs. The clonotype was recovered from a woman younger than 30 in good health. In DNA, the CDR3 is TGCGCCAGCAGCCAAGGTTGGAGCGGGGTGGAGACCCAGTACTTC. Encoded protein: CASSQGWSGVETQYF.